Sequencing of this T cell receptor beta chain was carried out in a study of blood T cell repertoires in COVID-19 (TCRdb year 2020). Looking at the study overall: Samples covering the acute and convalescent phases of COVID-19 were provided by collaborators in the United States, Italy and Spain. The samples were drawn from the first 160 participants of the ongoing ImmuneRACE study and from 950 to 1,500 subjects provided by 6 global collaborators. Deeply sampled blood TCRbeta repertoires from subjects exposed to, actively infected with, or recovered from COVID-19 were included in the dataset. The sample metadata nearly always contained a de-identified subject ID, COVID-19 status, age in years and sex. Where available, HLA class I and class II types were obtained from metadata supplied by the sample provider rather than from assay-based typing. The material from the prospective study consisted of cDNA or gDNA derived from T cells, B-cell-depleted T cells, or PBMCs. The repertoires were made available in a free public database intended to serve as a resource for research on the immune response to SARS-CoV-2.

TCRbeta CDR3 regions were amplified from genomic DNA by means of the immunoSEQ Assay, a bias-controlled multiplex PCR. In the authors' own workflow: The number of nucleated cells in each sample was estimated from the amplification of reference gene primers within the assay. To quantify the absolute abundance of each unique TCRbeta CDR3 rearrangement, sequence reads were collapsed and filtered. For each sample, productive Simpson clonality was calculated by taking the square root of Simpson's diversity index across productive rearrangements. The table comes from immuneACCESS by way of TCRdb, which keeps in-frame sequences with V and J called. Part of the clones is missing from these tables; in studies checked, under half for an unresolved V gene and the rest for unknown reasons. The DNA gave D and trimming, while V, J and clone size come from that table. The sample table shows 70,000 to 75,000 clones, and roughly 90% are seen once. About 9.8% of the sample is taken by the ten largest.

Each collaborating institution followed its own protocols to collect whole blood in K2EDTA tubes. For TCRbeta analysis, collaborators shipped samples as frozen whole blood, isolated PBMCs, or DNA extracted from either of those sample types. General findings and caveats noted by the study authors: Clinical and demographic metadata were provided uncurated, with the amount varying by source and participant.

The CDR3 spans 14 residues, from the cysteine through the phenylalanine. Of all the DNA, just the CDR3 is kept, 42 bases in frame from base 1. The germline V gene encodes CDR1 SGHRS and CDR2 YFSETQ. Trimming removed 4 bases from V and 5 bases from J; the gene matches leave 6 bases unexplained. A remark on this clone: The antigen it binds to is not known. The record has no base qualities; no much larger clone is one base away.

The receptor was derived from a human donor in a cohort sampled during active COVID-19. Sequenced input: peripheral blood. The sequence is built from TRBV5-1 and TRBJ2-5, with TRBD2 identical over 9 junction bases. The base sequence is TGCGCCAGCAGCGTAGCGGGAGTTGGGGAGACCCAGTACTTC. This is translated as CASSVAGVGETQYF.